A single sample is the source of the 22 T cell receptor beta chains below, sequenced in a study of T cell responses to AZD1222 COVID-19 vaccine. TCRdb's table, derived via immunoSEQ multiplex PCR, lists solely in-frame clones and lacks some. This table holds approximately 160,000 clones, 88% found once. The material sequenced was peripheral blood, taken on day 0 of AZD1222 vaccination. Receptor source: an adult in good health.

The V gene is TRBV28, the J gene TRBJ1-2, with 7 bases identical to TRBD1. V shed 5 bases, J shed 8 bases, and the junction held 11 bases outside the gene matches. This CDR3 is built from 14 residues. From germline, CDR1 is MDHEN and CDR2 SYDVKM. In nucleotides, the CDR3 is TGTGCCAGCAGTCTACCCGACAGGGCTGAAGGCTACACCTTC. Protein: CASSLPDRAEGYTF.

The V call is TRBV19, the J call TRBJ2-1, with D perhaps being TRBD1 or TRBD2 (5 bases each). Looked up from germline, CDR1 is LNHDA and CDR2 is SQIVND (reference sequence). Between the trimmed V and J ends, which lost 5 bases and 6 bases, there was a span of 17 bases. This CDR3 is 15 amino acids long. CDR3 loop: CASSPGAFPPNEQFF. The CDR3 nucleotides read TGTGCCAGTAGTCCCGGGGCCTTCCCTCCCAATGAGCAGTTCTTC.

This clone was seen only a few times. The chain employs TRBV7-3 and TRBJ2-7, with 11 bases fitting TRBD2. V lost 6 bases and J lost 4; bases outside the gene matches: 8. Germline values: CDR1 SGHTA, CDR2 FQGTGA. This CDR3 is built from 15 residues. The CDR3 loop reads CASSELAGVGYEQYF. The CDR3 region has the DNA TGTGCCAGCAGTGAACTAGCGGGAGTAGGATACGAGCAGTACTTC.

The gene calls are TRBV6-2 or TRBV6-3 and TRBJ1-4; D gene ambiguous. V lost 6 bases and J 12 bases, leaving 20 bases between the germline ends. Germline loops: CDR1 MNHEY, CDR2 SVGEGT. The CDR3 contains 14 residues. The CDR3 reads CASSPVSEGEELFF. The CDR3 nucleotides are TGTGCCAGCAGCCCCGTCTCGGAGGGTGAGGAACTGTTTTTT.

The gene calls are TRBV7-3 and TRBJ2-3, with 9 bases fitting TRBD1. Germline loops: CDR1 SGHTA, CDR2 FQGTGA. V dropped 2 bases and J dropped 2; count of bases not matched to a gene: 2. CDR3 length equals 15 residues. DNA for the CDR3: TGTGCCAGCAGCTTAGGACAGGGGAACACAGATACGCAGTATTTT. Translating it yields CASSLGQGNTDTQYF.

This CDR3 is CASSSRRPGQGADSNIQYF. For the CDR3, the DNA is TGTGCCAGCAGCTCCCGCCGGCCGGGACAGGGGGCGGATTCGAACATTCAGTACTTC. The V gene is TRBV7-8, the J gene TRBJ2-4; 12 nucleotides line up with TRBD1. V was clipped by 4 bases and J by 7 bases; unmatched bases: 17. The CDR3 has 19 amino acids. From germline, CDR1 is SGHVS and CDR2 FQNEAQ.

The chain employs TRBV7-2 and TRBJ1-2; 7 bases are shared with TRBD1. CDR1 SGHTA and CDR2 FQGNSA come from the germline V gene. V was pared by 5 bases and J by 0 bases, with 3 bases of the junction left unmatched. This CDR3 has 14 residues. As DNA, the CDR3 is TGTGCCAGCAGCGCCACAGGGGCTAACTATGGCTACACCTTC. Its protein is CASSATGANYGYTF.

The chain has TRBV30 and TRBJ1-4; unclear D gene. The CDR3 has 13 residues. CDR1 is GTSNPN and CDR2 is SVGIG in the germline V gene (reference sequence). V shed 0 bases and J shed 10 bases, with 12 bases lying between them. CDR3 in DNA: TGTGCCTGGAGTGTAAGCTGGGAAGGAAAACTGTTTTTT. It specifies CAWSVSWEGKLFF.

V gene TRBV19 combines with J gene TRBJ1-2, with a possible D match to TRBD1 (6 bases). V was shortened by 1 base and J by 4 bases, with 19 bases between the two germline ends. The CDR3 is 17 residues long. Per germline, CDR1 LNHDA and CDR2 SQIVND (reference sequence). The CDR3 coding sequence is TGTGCCAGTAGTATAGTGGGCCTACAGGGATCTCCCTATGGCTACACCTTC. Translation gives CASSIVGLQGSPYGYTF.

The CDR3: CASSDPDTQYF. The DNA for the CDR3 is TGTGCCAGCAGCGACCCAGATACGCAGTATTTT. The chain combines TRBV5-6 with TRBJ2-3; D remains unclear. There are 11 residues in the CDR3. CDR1 SGHDT and CDR2 YYEEEE come from the germline V gene. Trimming took off 4 bases at V and 4 bases at J, with 4 bases between the two ends.

The rearrangement uses TRBV6-5 and TRBJ2-4; 9 bases are shared with TRBD1. The CDR3 consists of 15 residues. CDR1 MNHEY and CDR2 SVGAGI come from the germline V gene. Germline trimming cut 5 bases from V and 2 bases from J; bases unmatched to any gene: 4. Here the CDR3 reads CASSTGGASKNIQYF. For the CDR3, the DNA is TGTGCCAGCAGTACAGGGGGCGCGTCCAAAAACATTCAGTACTTC.

The chain employs TRBV10-1 and TRBJ2-2; D remains ambiguous. The CDR3 loop spans 13 amino acids. The germline V gene encodes CDR1 WNHNN and CDR2 SYGVQD (reference sequence). The V end lost 3 bases, the J end lost 8 bases, and 10 bases lay between the germline ends. In DNA, the CDR3 is TGCGCCAGCAGTGACAGCCTAGGGGGGGAGCTGTTTTTT. Translation gives CASSDSLGGELFF.

The chain employs TRBV10-1 and TRBJ2-7; no firm D call. Per the germline V gene, CDR1 is WNHNN and CDR2 is SYGVQD (reference sequence). The germline V and J ends were trimmed by 6 bases and 4 bases, with 7 bases remaining between them. CDR3 length: 11 amino acids. The CDR3 DNA sequence: TGCGCCAGCAGGGGGATTTACGAGCAGTACTTC. The encoded protein is CASRGIYEQYF.

In this sample, this clone turned up once. J is TRBJ2-3 and V is TRBV19; TRBD2 agrees at 7 bases. V lost 3 bases to trimming and J lost 3 bases; unmatched junction nucleotides: 3. Per germline, CDR1 LNHDA and CDR2 SQIVND (reference sequence). This CDR3 has 14 amino acids. CDR3 DNA: TGTGCCAGTAGTATTGGTAGCGGGACAGATACGCAGTATTTT. This gives the protein CASSIGSGTDTQYF.

The count of this clone is one. The rearrangement joins TRBV3-1 (or the pseudogene TRBV3-2) to TRBJ1-1, with a weak D call TRBD1 (6 bases). CDR1 is LGHDT and CDR2 is YNNKEL in the germline V gene (reference sequence). The CDR3 sequence is 15 residues long. The V gene lost 1 base and the J gene lost 3 bases, with 12 bases spanning the gap. Here the CDR3 reads CASSQGGGGHTEAFF. CDR3 sequence (DNA): TGTGCCAGCAGCCAAGGGGGGGGCGGGCACACTGAAGCTTTCTTT.

The chain employs TRBV6-8 and TRBJ2-3; 7 nucleotides align to TRBD2. V shed 9 bases and J 8 bases; nucleotides not matched to a gene: 2. Looked up from germline, CDR1 is MNHGY and CDR2 is SAAAGT. The CDR3 runs 10 residues. CDR3 DNA: TGTGCCAGGCCGGGGGGTACGCAGTATTTT. Protein product: CARPGGTQYF.

There are a few counts of this clone. The chain joins TRBV7-9 to TRBJ2-3; D is unclear. This CDR3 region has 14 residues. From germline, CDR1 is SEHNR and CDR2 FQNEAQ (reference sequence). The V end was cut by 8 bases, the J end by 1 base, with 13 bases between. CDR3 region: CASGRETGTDTQYF. CDR3 nucleotide sequence: TGTGCCAGCGGTAGGGAAACTGGCACAGATACGCAGTATTTT.

The chain is built from TRBV19 and TRBJ2-1; 7 nucleotides match TRBD2. The CDR3 spans 15 residues. Losses at the gene ends were 5 bases for V and 4 bases for J; bases not matched to a gene: 8. CDR1 LNHDA and CDR2 SQIVND come from the germline V gene (reference sequence). The chain's CDR3 is CASSAAGSAYNEQFF. CDR3 coding DNA: TGTGCCAGTAGTGCAGCGGGATCCGCTTACAATGAGCAGTTCTTC.

The DNA of the CDR3 is TGTGCCAGCAGCTTTTTCGTTAGCGGGACAAGCACAGATACGCAGTATTTT. The encoded protein is CASSFFVSGTSTDTQYF. The chain employs TRBV7-6 and TRBJ2-3, with 8 bases lining up with TRBD2. J gave up 0 bases and V 3 bases, and 8 bases lay outside the gene matches. The CDR3 has 17 amino acids. Germline CDR1 and CDR2: SGHVS and FNYEAQ.

The rearrangement uses TRBV27 and TRBJ1-5; tentative D call: TRBD1 (5 bases). The CDR3 is 14 residues long. V dropped 6 bases and J dropped 5 bases, with 14 bases sitting between them. The germline gives CDR1 MNHEY, CDR2 SMNVEV (reference sequence). The CDR3 here is CASSNDGDYQPQHF. DNA of the CDR3: TGTGCCAGCAGCAATGACGGGGACTATCAGCCCCAGCATTTT.

The V and J genes are TRBV28 and TRBJ2-3; 13 nucleotides align to TRBD2. J lost 6 bases, V lost 5 bases, and 11 bases had no gene match. Germline loops: CDR1 MDHEN, CDR2 SYDVKM. This CDR3 spans 17 amino acids. CDR3 sequence (DNA): TGTGCCAGCAGTCTCTCCGGACTAGCGGGAGTCGGGGATACGCAGTATTTT. This encodes CASSLSGLAGVGDTQYF.

V usage is TRBV6-5 and J usage is TRBJ2-7, with a tentative D call TRBD1 (5 bases). V gave up 4 bases and J gave up 2 bases, with 15 bases separating them. CDR1 MNHEY and CDR2 SVGAGI come from the germline V gene. The CDR3 covers 15 residues. The CDR3 nucleotides read TGTGCCAGCAGTTTTATCAGGGCTGGAACCTACGAGCAGTACTTC. Translated: CASSFIRAGTYEQYF.